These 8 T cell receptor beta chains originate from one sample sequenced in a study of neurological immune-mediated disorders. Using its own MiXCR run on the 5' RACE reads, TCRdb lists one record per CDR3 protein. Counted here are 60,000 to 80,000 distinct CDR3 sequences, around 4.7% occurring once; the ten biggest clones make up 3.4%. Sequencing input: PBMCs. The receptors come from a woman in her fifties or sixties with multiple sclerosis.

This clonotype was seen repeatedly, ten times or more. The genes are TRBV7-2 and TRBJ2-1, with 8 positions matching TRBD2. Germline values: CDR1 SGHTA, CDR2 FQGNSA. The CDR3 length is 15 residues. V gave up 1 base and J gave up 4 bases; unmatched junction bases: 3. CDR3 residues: CASSLDRGGYNEQFF. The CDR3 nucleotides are TGTGCCAGCAGCTTAGATCGGGGGGGGTACAATGAGCAGTTCTTC.

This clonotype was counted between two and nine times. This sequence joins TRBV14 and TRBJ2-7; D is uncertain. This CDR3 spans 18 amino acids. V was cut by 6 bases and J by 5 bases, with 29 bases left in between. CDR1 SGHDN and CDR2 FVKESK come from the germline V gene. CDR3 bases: TGTGCCAGCAGTCAGGTTTTTGTGCCCCCTTCTCCCCGGGACGAGCAGTACTTC. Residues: CASSQVFVPPSPRDEQYF.

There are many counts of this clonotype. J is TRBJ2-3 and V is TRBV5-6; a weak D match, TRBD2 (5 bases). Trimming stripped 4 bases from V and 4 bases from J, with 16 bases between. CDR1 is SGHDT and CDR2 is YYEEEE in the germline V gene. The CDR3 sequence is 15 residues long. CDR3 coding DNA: TGTGCCAGCAGCCCTCCGGGCCCAGCGGCAGATACGCAGTATTTT. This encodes CASSPPGPAADTQYF.

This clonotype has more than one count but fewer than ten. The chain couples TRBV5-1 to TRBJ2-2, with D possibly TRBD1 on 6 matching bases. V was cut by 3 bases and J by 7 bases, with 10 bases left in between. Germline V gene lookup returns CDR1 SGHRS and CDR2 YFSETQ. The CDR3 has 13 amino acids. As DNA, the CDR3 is TGCGCCAGCAGCTCGGGGACAATCGGGGAGCTGTTTTTT. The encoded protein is CASSSGTIGELFF.

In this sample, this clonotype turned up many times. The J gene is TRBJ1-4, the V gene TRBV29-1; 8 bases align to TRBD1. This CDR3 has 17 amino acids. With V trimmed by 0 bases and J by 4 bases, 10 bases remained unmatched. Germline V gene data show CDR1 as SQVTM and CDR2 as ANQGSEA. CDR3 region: CSVEDSSPGQDNEKLFF. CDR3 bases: TGCAGCGTTGAAGATTCGTCTCCGGGACAGGATAATGAAAAACTGTTTTTT.

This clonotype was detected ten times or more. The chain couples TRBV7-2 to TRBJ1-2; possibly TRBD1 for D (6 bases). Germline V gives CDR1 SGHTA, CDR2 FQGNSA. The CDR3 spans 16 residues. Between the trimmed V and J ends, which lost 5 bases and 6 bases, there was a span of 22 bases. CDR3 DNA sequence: TGTGCCAGCAGCCCGGGCGGGCTGGGGGCGTTTCATGGCTACACCTTC. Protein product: CASSPGGLGAFHGYTF.

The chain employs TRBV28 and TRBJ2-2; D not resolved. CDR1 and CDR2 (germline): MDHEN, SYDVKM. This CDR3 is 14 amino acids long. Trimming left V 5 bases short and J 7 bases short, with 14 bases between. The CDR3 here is CASSIYSVIGELFF. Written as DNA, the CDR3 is TGTGCCAGCAGTATATACAGCGTAATCGGGGAGCTGTTTTTT.

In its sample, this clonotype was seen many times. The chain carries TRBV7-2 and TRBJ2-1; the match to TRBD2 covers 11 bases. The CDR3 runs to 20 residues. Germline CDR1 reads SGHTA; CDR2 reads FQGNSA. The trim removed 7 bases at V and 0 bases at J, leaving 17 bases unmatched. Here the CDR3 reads CASNSPRLAGGQSSYNEQFF. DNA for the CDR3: TGTGCCAGCAACAGTCCACGGCTAGCGGGGGGTCAGAGCTCCTACAATGAGCAGTTCTTC.